These 17 T cell receptor beta chains originate from one sample sequenced in a study of beta chain features in type 1 diabetes. What was sequenced were expressed TCRB transcripts, since all of the isolated RNA had been reverse transcribed. Sequenced by immunoSEQ multiplex PCR; TCRdb stores in-frame clones only, minus some. Of 200,000 to 250,000 clones listed, about 25% are singletons. The sample was central memory CD4+ T cells from blood. All receptors derive from a young man in good health.

The chain uses TRBV15 and TRBJ2-3, with D possibly TRBD2 on 6 matching bases. Germline V CDR1 and CDR2: LNHNV, YYDKDF (reference sequence). V lost 6 bases to trimming and J lost 0 bases, with 16 bases between them. The CDR3 spans 16 residues. CDR3 protein: CATSLGLPGSTDTQYF. As DNA, the CDR3 is TGTGCCACCAGTCTTGGACTACCCGGTAGCACAGATACGCAGTATTTT.

This clone turned up a few times. The chain is built from TRBV6-1 and TRBJ2-7, with 12 bases aligning to TRBD2. The V segment lost 2 bases and the J segment 5 bases; nucleotides outside the gene matches: 1. The CDR3 covers 14 residues. The germline V gene has CDR1 MNHNS and CDR2 SASEGT. For the CDR3, the DNA is TGTGCCAGCAGTGAACTAGCGGGAGGGAACGAGCAGTACTTC. The encoded protein is CASSELAGGNEQYF.

The chain links TRBV15 to TRBJ1-6; a weak D match, TRBD1 (5 bases). Trimming cost V 1 base and J 10 bases, with 11 bases left between them. Per the germline V gene, CDR1 is LNHNV and CDR2 is YYDKDF (reference sequence). The CDR3 is 14 amino acids. CDR3 sequence (DNA): TGTGCCACCAGCAGAGTCAGGGCTAAATCACCCCTCCACTTT. Translated, it gives CATSRVRAKSPLHF.

CDR3 residues: CASSQGWDLTDTQYF. The CDR3 coding sequence is TGCGCCAGCAGCCAAGGTTGGGACCTCACAGATACGCAGTATTTT. The V call is TRBV4-3, the J call TRBJ2-3; the D call may be TRBD1 or TRBD2 (5 bases each). Germline loops: CDR1 LGHNA, CDR2 YSLEER. CDR3 size: 15 residues. V was shortened by 1 base and J by 2 bases, with 10 bases between the two germline ends.

This clone has only a few counts. The rearrangement joins TRBV29-1 to TRBJ2-1, with 14 nucleotides matching TRBD2. CDR1 and CDR2 from the germline V gene are SQVTM and ANQGSEA. With 5 bases clipped from V and 8 bases from J, the junction kept 5 bases outside the gene matches. The CDR3 length is 14 residues. CDR3 residues: CSVTGLAGDDEQFF. The CDR3 DNA is TGCAGCGTTACGGGACTAGCGGGAGATGATGAGCAGTTCTTC.

The V and J genes are TRBV2 and TRBJ2-7, with D perhaps TRBD2 (5 bases). V lost 6 bases, J lost 0 bases, and 15 bases lay in between. The CDR3 sequence is 15 residues long. Germline CDR1 SNHLY, CDR2 FYNNEI. CDR3 nucleotide sequence: TGTGCCAGCAGCGAACGGGATGCCAGCTCCTACGAGCAGTACTTC. This gives the protein CASSERDASSYEQYF. The full variable domain, its missing parts supplied by reference TRBV2 and TRBJ2-7, is EPEVTQTPSHQVTQMGQEVILRCVPISNHLYFYWYRQILGQKVEFLVSFYNNEISEKSEIFDDQFSVERPDGSNFTLKIRSTKLEDSAMYFCASSERDASSYEQYFGPGTRLTVT.

Here the CDR3 DNA reads TGCGCCAGCAGGGGACAGGGGTATGGCTACACCTTC. Residues: CASRGQGYGYTF. This chain links TRBV4-1 with TRBJ1-2; 10 positions match TRBD1. Per the germline V gene, CDR1 is MGHRA and CDR2 is YSYEKL. The CDR3 extends over 12 amino acids. The V and J ends lost 6 bases and 5 bases, in that order; junction bases with no gene match: 0.

In DNA form, the CDR3 reads TGCGCCAGCAGCCAACAGACTAGCGGGGGTTACGAGCAGTACTTC. Protein product: CASSQQTSGGYEQYF. This chain uses TRBV4-3 with TRBJ2-7, with 12 bases fitting TRBD2. The J segment lost 4 bases and the V segment lost 2 bases, leaving 3 bases of the junction unmatched. This CDR3 comprises 15 residues. Germline CDR1 and CDR2: LGHNA and YSLEER.

This clone was counted many times. The V call is TRBV6-5, the J call TRBJ2-1; 8 bases are shared with TRBD2. Per germline, CDR1 MNHEY and CDR2 SVGAGI. This CDR3 spans 13 amino acids. The V segment lost 4 bases and the J segment 7 bases; nucleotides outside the gene matches: 3. As DNA, the CDR3 is TGTGCCAGCAGTTCGTTAGCGGGGAATGAGCAGTTCTTC. Its translation: CASSSLAGNEQFF.

This clone came up once. V gene TRBV30 combines with J gene TRBJ1-1; D call uncertain. The ends were cut back, 0 bases at V and 3 bases at J, with 8 bases in the middle. The V gene's germline CDR1 is GTSNPN and CDR2 SVGIG (reference sequence). The CDR3 runs to 13 residues. CDR3 in amino acids: CAWSVWGDTEAFF. The CDR3 nucleotides read TGTGCCTGGAGTGTATGGGGAGACACTGAAGCTTTCTTT.

Points on this clone: Possible read error: a much larger clone is one base away. The rearrangement links TRBV6-1 to TRBJ2-2; TRBD2 agrees at 13 bases. This CDR3 comprises 15 residues. From germline, CDR1 is MNHNS and CDR2 SASEGT. Losses at the gene ends were 6 bases for V and 6 bases for J; bases not matched to a gene: 4. Here the CDR3 DNA reads TGTGCCAGCAGGGAACTAGCGGGAGGGCCCGGGGAGCTGTTTTTT. Translating gives CASRELAGGPGELFF.

The chain has TRBV19 and TRBJ2-1, with 9 bases aligning to TRBD2. This CDR3 spans 16 amino acids. In germline, CDR1 is LNHDA, CDR2 SQIVND (reference sequence). Losses at the gene ends were 3 bases for V and 5 bases for J; bases not matched to a gene: 8. The chain's CDR3 is CASSISLAGHDNEQFF. The DNA for the CDR3 is TGTGCCAGTAGTATCTCTCTAGCGGGGCACGACAATGAGCAGTTCTTC.

Only a few counts were recorded for this clone. The chain has TRBV6-1 and TRBJ2-3; D remains unclear. Germline lookup yields CDR1 MNHNS and CDR2 SASEGT. The V gene lost 0 bases and the J gene lost 2 bases, with 9 bases spanning the gap. The CDR3 consists of 15 residues. CDR3 DNA sequence: TGTGCCAGCAGTGAAGCGGTACAATTCACAGATACGCAGTATTTT. It yields the protein CASSEAVQFTDTQYF.

The sample holds a few counts of this clone. This chain joins TRBV29-1 and TRBJ2-7; 9 nucleotides align to TRBD1. The CDR3 covers 14 residues. With V trimmed by 5 bases and J by 1 base, 6 bases remained unmatched. Germline values: CDR1 SQVTM, CDR2 ANQGSEA. The DNA of the CDR3 is TGCAGCGTTCACCTGACAGGGGGATCCTACGAGCAGTACTTC. Amino acid sequence: CSVHLTGGSYEQYF.

The J gene is TRBJ2-3, the V gene TRBV2; TRBD1 matches at 8 bases. Germline trimming cut 6 bases from V and 1 base from J; bases unmatched to any gene: 6. The germline V gene encodes CDR1 SNHLY and CDR2 FYNNEI. This CDR3 region has 15 residues. CDR3 nucleotides: TGTGCCAGCAGGGCACCGGGACAGGGCACAGATACGCAGTATTTT. It yields the protein CASRAPGQGTDTQYF. The full variable domain, rest sourced from reference TRBV2 and TRBJ2-3, is EPEVTQTPSHQVTQMGQEVILRCVPISNHLYFYWYRQILGQKVEFLVSFYNNEISEKSEIFDDQFSVERPDGSNFTLKIRSTKLEDSAMYFCASRAPGQGTDTQYFGPGTRLTVL.

The chain recombines TRBV7-7 with TRBJ2-5; no clear D. CDR1 is SSHAT, CDR2 FNYEAQ, per germline (reference sequence). This CDR3 is 15 amino acids long. V lost 1 base and J 2 bases, leaving 11 bases between the germline ends. The CDR3 region is CASSLVFGPQETQYF. CDR3 in DNA: TGTGCCAGCAGCTTAGTCTTTGGGCCACAAGAGACCCAGTACTTC.

J is TRBJ2-1 and V is TRBV7-2, with TRBD1 identical over 9 bases. The CDR3 has 15 amino acids. The J segment lost 9 bases and the V segment lost 1 base, leaving 7 bases of the junction unmatched. In germline, CDR1 is SGHTA, CDR2 FQGNSA. CDR3 nucleotide sequence: TGTGCCAGCAGCTTAGGAGCGGACAGGGGTTTTGAGCAGTTCTTC. This encodes CASSLGADRGFEQFF. The whole variable domain, remainder taken from reference TRBV7-2 and TRBJ2-1, is GAGVSQSPSNKVTEKGKDVELRCDPISGHTALYWYRQSLGQGLEFLIYFQGNSAPDKSGLPSDRFSAERTGGSVSTLTIQRTQQEDSAVYLCASSLGADRGFEQFFGPGTRLTVL.